The entry below describes one TCR beta chain. The antigen is undetermined. Between the trimmed V and J ends, which lost 4 bases and 4 bases, there was a span of 14 bases. The CDR3 has 14 residues. The germline V gene encodes CDR1 SGHNT and CDR2 YYREEE (reference sequence). The data stem from a study of a mutant IDH1 vaccine in newly diagnosed glioma. About the study: Treated patients were approximately 62% male, around 38% female, mean age about 41 years. Former treatment meant radiotherapy, temozolomide, or both; the majority had gotten both.

Generated by immunoSEQ multiplex PCR, the TCRdb table keeps only in-frame clones and is missing some. The sample holds tens of thousands of clones, 90% seen once. Time point reported: week 11, during vaccination. The content of each vaccine dose was 300 ug of mutant IDH1 20-mer peptide, and topical imiquimod accompanied it. This chain connects TRBV5-4 to TRBJ2-5, with D possibly matching TRBD1 (6 bases). This TCR was sampled from a man younger than 35 with glioma. Specimen: PBMCs, collected from a glioma patient whose treatment included an IDH1 peptide vaccine. CDR3 bases: TGTGCCAGCAGCCTAGGACAGAACTCAGAGACCCAGTACTTC. Amino acids: CASSLGQNSETQYF.